This T cell receptor (beta chain) was observed in a study of T cell responses to AZD1222 COVID-19 vaccine. Regarding the study as a whole: The study identified only five to seven AZD1222 recipients as seropositive at baseline.

This CDR3 region has 14 residues. CDR1 SGHVS and CDR2 FQNEAQ come from the germline V gene. V lost 8 bases to trimming and J lost 1 base; unmatched junction nucleotides: 5. Some clones are missing from TCRdb's copy, which holds only in-frame ones; the method was immunoSEQ multiplex PCR. The data contain about 120,000 clones, approximately 92% of them singletons. Worth noting for this clone: Antigen unknown.

The chain couples TRBV7-8 to TRBJ2-1, with 7 nucleotides matching TRBD1. The sequence came from an adult who received the MenACWY meningococcal vaccine as a control. Sequenced here: peripheral blood, sampled 28 days after the second dose of the MenACWY control vaccine. This chain's CDR3 is CASARGWSYNEQFF. The CDR3 DNA is TGTGCCAGCGCCAGGGGGTGGTCCTACAATGAGCAGTTCTTC.